Sequencing of this TCR beta chain was carried out in a study of CXCR3-negative and CXCR3-positive naive CD8 T cells. The CDR3 runs to 17 residues. Germline CDR1 is KGHDR and CDR2 is SFDVKD. Through 5' RACE with UMI labels, the TRB cDNA libraries were prepared. TCRdb re-called the 5' RACE reads; one entry per CDR3 protein, DNA not given. This sample's table has around 81,000 distinct CDR3 sequences. V gene TRBV24-1 combines with J gene TRBJ2-7; TCRdb indicates TRBD1, and absent DNA this call remains unverified. Input material: naive CXCR3- CD8+ T cells from blood. Subset in this sample: CD45RO-CCR7+CD27+CD95- naive CD8+ T cells lacking CXCR3 (TNR3-). The TCR originated in a human donor in good health. Some clones in this sample may be carry-over from other donors' samples. Here the CDR3 reads CATSAPGMTGASHEQYF.